The 26 T cell receptor beta chains listed next were all sequenced from one sample in a study of blood T cell repertoires in COVID-19. The assay was immunoSEQ multiplex PCR, and TCRdb's table has in-frame clones only and misses some. The sample lists 250,000 to 300,000 clones; around 81% were seen once. The material sequenced was peripheral blood. Every receptor here comes from an older woman with active or convalescent COVID-19.

This clone is a singleton in its sample. CDR3 residues: CASSQDGGSGSYGYTF. The CDR3 DNA follows: TGTGCCAGCAGCCAAGACGGAGGGTCGGGTAGCTATGGCTACACCTTC. The chain employs TRBV6-4 and TRBJ1-2; D is undetermined. V was cut by 6 bases and J by 4 bases, with 21 bases left in between. This CDR3 contains 16 residues. The germline gives CDR1 MRHNA, CDR2 SNTAGT.

This rearrangement joins TRBV3-1 (or the pseudogene TRBV3-2) to TRBJ2-5; 9 nucleotides align to TRBD2. The V segment lost 3 bases and the J segment 5 bases; nucleotides outside the gene matches: 10. The germline V gene has CDR1 LGHDT and CDR2 YNNKEL (reference sequence). CDR3 length equals 16 residues. Written as DNA, the CDR3 is TGTGCCAGCAGCCACGGCTCGCGGGGGGGCGGTGAGACCCAGTACTTC. Protein: CASSHGSRGGGETQYF.

The genes are TRBV6-5 and TRBJ2-1, with D possibly matching TRBD2 (5 bases). With 7 bases removed from V and 6 bases from J, the gap between germline ends came to 13 bases. The length of the CDR3 is 13 residues. CDR1 and CDR2 (germline): MNHEY, SVGAGI. The CDR3 DNA follows: TGTGCCAGCACTCGAGGGTTCTCCAATGAGCAGTTCTTC. This translates into CASTRGFSNEQFF.

V and J are TRBV30 and TRBJ1-4; D possibly corresponds to TRBD1 (6 bases). The CDR3 runs to 15 residues. Trimming left V 6 bases short and J 8 bases short, with 22 bases between. The germline V gene encodes CDR1 GTSNPN and CDR2 SVGIG (reference sequence). The CDR3 is CACERRGARWEKLFF. CDR3 coding DNA: TGTGCCTGCGAACGCCGGGGGGCGCGTTGGGAAAAACTGTTTTTT.

The chain couples TRBV5-4 to TRBJ1-1; a weak D match, TRBD1 (6 bases). This CDR3 has 14 amino acids. CDR1 is SGHNT and CDR2 is YYREEE in the germline V gene (reference sequence). V lost 0 bases to trimming and J lost 11 bases, with 17 bases between them. CDR3 region: CASSLVGTPGAAFF. Here the CDR3 DNA reads TGTGCCAGCAGCTTGGTTGGGACACCCGGCGCGGCTTTCTTT.

The chain combines TRBV4-2 with TRBJ2-1, with D perhaps matching TRBD2 (6 bases). CDR1 and CDR2 (germline): LGHNA, YNFKEQ. V was shortened by 0 bases and J by 6 bases, with 15 bases between the two germline ends. The CDR3 is 16 amino acids. The CDR3 region is CASSQDRASASNEQFF. CDR3 sequence (DNA): TGTGCCAGCAGCCAAGATCGGGCTAGCGCGTCCAATGAGCAGTTCTTC.

In its sample, this clone was seen once. The CDR3 coding sequence is TGCGCCAGCAGTGACCCTTACAGGGGGATAGGGTCCTACAATGAGCAGTTCTTC. Translating it yields CASSDPYRGIGSYNEQFF. The chain employs TRBV10-1 and TRBJ2-1; TRBD1 aligns across 8 bases. V was clipped by 3 bases and J by 1 base; unmatched bases: 11. CDR1 and CDR2 from the germline V gene are WNHNN and SYGVQD (reference sequence). The CDR3 sequence is 18 residues long.

V gene TRBV23-1 combines with J gene TRBJ2-6; 8 bases map to TRBD2. TRBV23-1 is known as an ORF, though its function is uncertain. Germline trimming cut 6 bases from V and 1 base from J; bases unmatched to any gene: 26. The CDR3 is 23 residues long. The CDR3 protein is CASSPFLRGALRNNRSGANVLTF. DNA for the CDR3: TGCGCCAGCAGCCCCTTCTTGCGGGGGGCCCTACGAAATAATCGTTCTGGGGCCAACGTCCTGACTTTC.

This chain uses TRBV3-1 (or the pseudogene TRBV3-2) with TRBJ2-7; possibly TRBD1 for D (6 bases). Germline V CDR1 and CDR2: LGHDT, YNNKEL (reference sequence). V was clipped by 5 bases and J by 1 base, with 15 bases between them. The CDR3 runs to 15 residues. The CDR3 is CASSWGPLTSYEQYF. Here the CDR3 DNA reads TGTGCCAGCAGCTGGGGGCCTCTTACATCCTACGAGCAGTACTTC.

This clone was seen just once. The rearrangement links TRBV30 to TRBJ1-6; a possible D gene is TRBD1 (6 bases). From germline, CDR1 is GTSNPN and CDR2 SVGIG (reference sequence). The CDR3 is 12 residues long. With 5 bases removed from V and 6 bases from J, the gap between germline ends came to 8 bases. The CDR3 region is CAWGTPNSPLHF. The CDR3 DNA reads as TGTGCCTGGGGGACACCTAATTCACCCCTCCACTTT.

This clone has only a few counts. This chain connects TRBV27 to TRBJ1-1; D might be TRBD1 (5 bases). The ends were cut back, 0 bases at V and 4 bases at J, with 15 bases in the middle. This CDR3 comprises 16 residues. Germline V gives CDR1 MNHEY, CDR2 SMNVEV (reference sequence). The CDR3 DNA reads as TGTGCCAGCAGTTTATCCCCGCGGGACCTGAGCACTGAAGCTTTCTTT. This translates into CASSLSPRDLSTEAFF.

V usage is TRBV7-2 and J usage is TRBJ2-7; D is possibly TRBD2 (6 bases). Germline CDR1 and CDR2: SGHTA and FQGNSA. This CDR3 contains 14 residues. Trimming shortened V by 1 base and J by 3 bases, and 10 bases separated the two germline ends. CDR3 region: CASSLEGLHYEQYF. CDR3 sequence (DNA): TGTGCCAGCAGCTTAGAGGGACTTCACTACGAGCAGTACTTC. Supplemented by reference TRBV7-2 and TRBJ2-7, the full variable domain reads GAGVSQSPSNKVTEKGKDVELRCDPISGHTALYWYRQSLGQGLEFLIYFQGNSAPDKSGLPSDRFSAERTGGSVSTLTIQRTQQEDSAVYLCASSLEGLHYEQYFGPGTRLTVT.

V is TRBV7-2 and J is TRBJ2-7, with D possibly being TRBD2 (7 bases). Trimming removed 5 bases from V and 2 bases from J, with 13 bases in between. The CDR3 is 14 residues long. Germline loops: CDR1 SGHTA, CDR2 FQGNSA. DNA for the CDR3: TGTGCCAGCAGCGAAGGGGGGGGGACCTACGAGCAGTACTTC. It specifies CASSEGGGTYEQYF.

The rearrangement links TRBV3-1 (or the pseudogene TRBV3-2) to TRBJ2-1, with D perhaps matching TRBD2 (6 bases). Trimming stripped 1 base from V and 0 bases from J, with 10 bases between. Germline-derived CDR1 and CDR2 are LGHDT and YNNKEL (reference sequence). The CDR3 length is 16 residues. The DNA of the CDR3 is TGTGCCAGCAGCCAAGTGGGCGGGGTCTCCTACAATGAGCAGTTCTTC. Amino acid sequence: CASSQVGGVSYNEQFF.

The V call is TRBV7-3, the J call TRBJ2-6, with D uncertain. Germline CDR1 and CDR2: SGHTA and FQGTGA. The V end lost 7 bases, the J end lost 0 bases, and 7 bases lay between the germline ends. The CDR3 is 14 amino acids. CDR3 in amino acids: CASKTSSGANVLTF. The CDR3 bases are TGTGCCAGCAAGACTTCCTCTGGGGCCAACGTCCTGACTTTC.

The CDR3, as DNA: TGTGCCAGCAGTTCAGGACAGGTGGGGTACGAGCAGTACTTC. As protein: CASSSGQVGYEQYF. V usage is TRBV28 and J usage is TRBJ2-7; 7 bases fit TRBD1. CDR3 length: 14 residues. V shed 4 bases, J shed 4 bases, and the junction held 7 bases outside the gene matches. Germline loops: CDR1 MDHEN, CDR2 SYDVKM.

The chain employs TRBV7-9 and TRBJ2-7; 10 bases match TRBD1. J lost 5 bases, V lost 5 bases, and 6 bases had no gene match. The CDR3 extends over 14 amino acids. CDR1 SEHNR and CDR2 FQNEAQ come from the germline V gene (reference sequence). The CDR3 loop reads CASSLGTGENEQYF. CDR3 DNA sequence: TGTGCCAGCAGCCTTGGGACAGGGGAAAACGAGCAGTACTTC.

There are a few counts of this clone. The rearrangement links TRBV4-2 to TRBJ2-1; no definite D call. Germline CDR1 LGHNA, CDR2 YNFKEQ. This CDR3 contains 19 residues. V dropped 1 base and J dropped 7 bases, with 26 bases sitting between them. CDR3 bases: TGTGCCAGCAGCCAAGCCATTGTGTCCCTTACGTCCCCCGGGAATGAGCAGTTCTTC. It encodes CASSQAIVSLTSPGNEQFF.

The CDR3 region is CASSERNQPQHF. The CDR3 nucleotides are TGTGCCAGCAGTGAACGGAATCAGCCCCAGCATTTT. This chain connects TRBV25-1 to TRBJ1-5; D not certain. Trimming took 2 bases from V and 4 from J, leaving 3 bases between them. Germline CDR1 reads MGHDK; CDR2 reads SYGVNS. The CDR3 is 12 residues long.

This chain links TRBV27 with TRBJ2-3, with 7 bases lining up with TRBD2. V lost 5 bases to trimming and J lost 8 bases; unmatched junction nucleotides: 10. CDR1 is MNHEY and CDR2 is SMNVEV in the germline V gene (reference sequence). The CDR3 contains 14 residues. CDR3 sequence reads: CASSLGLDPGTQYF. The CDR3 bases are TGTGCCAGCAGTCTTGGACTAGATCCGGGTACGCAGTATTTT.

This CDR3 reads CASSITGPTYGYTF. The CDR3 bases are TGTGCCAGTAGTATAACAGGACCAACGTATGGCTACACCTTC. The rearrangement uses TRBV19 and TRBJ1-2, with D tentatively TRBD1 (5 bases). V gave up 2 bases and J gave up 5 bases, with 12 bases separating them. CDR1 LNHDA and CDR2 SQIVND come from the germline V gene (reference sequence). The CDR3 runs to 14 residues.

The rearrangement uses TRBV18 and TRBJ1-2; 8 nucleotides match TRBD1. The CDR3 spans 14 residues. Trimming at V came to 4 bases and at J to 7 bases, leaving 8 bases not matched to a gene. The V gene's germline CDR1 is KGHSH and CDR2 LQKENI. CDR3: CASSLDRASTGYTF. The CDR3 coding sequence is TGTGCCAGCTCACTGGACAGGGCTAGCACTGGCTACACCTTC.

V and J are TRBV30 and TRBJ1-5, with D tentatively TRBD1 (6 bases). Trimming removed 4 bases at V and 3 bases at J, with 19 bases between. The CDR3 covers 16 residues. CDR1 GTSNPN and CDR2 SVGIG come from the germline V gene (reference sequence). In DNA, the CDR3 is TGTGCCTGGACTCGGGACACCCCCGGGCCCAATCAGCCCCAGCATTTT. Amino acids: CAWTRDTPGPNQPQHF.

The chain carries TRBV28 and TRBJ1-3, with D possibly TRBD1 on 5 matching bases. The germline V gene encodes CDR1 MDHEN and CDR2 SYDVKM. With 3 bases removed from V and 3 bases from J, the gap between germline ends came to 9 bases. CDR3 length: 14 residues. In DNA, the CDR3 is TGTGCCAGCAGTTTGACAGACCGTGGAAACACCATATATTTT. This translates into CASSLTDRGNTIYF.

The CDR3 nucleotides are TGCGCCAGCAGCACGAACGGCGGGCATAACTATGGCTACACCTTC. Its translation: CASSTNGGHNYGYTF. This chain joins TRBV5-1 and TRBJ1-2; D call uncertain. The germline CDR1 and CDR2 sequences are SGHRS and YFSETQ. The CDR3 runs 15 residues. V dropped 4 bases and J dropped 1 base, with 14 bases sitting between them.

This clone was picked up one time. V gene TRBV2 combines with J gene TRBJ2-7; TRBD2 aligns across 7 bases. V trimming: 6 bases; J trimming: 9 bases; junction bases outside the gene matches: 11. The CDR3 is 13 amino acids. The V gene's germline CDR1 is SNHLY and CDR2 FYNNEI. CDR3 amino acids: CASSVDGTGGQYF. The CDR3 DNA reads TGTGCCAGCAGCGTGGACGGGACGGGAGGGCAGTACTTC.